This T cell receptor (beta chain) was sequenced in a study of control samples from healthy donors and cancer patients. TCRdb keeps only in-frame clones here, not all; method: immunoSEQ multiplex PCR. The table records more than 25,000 clones, roughly 91% of them present only once. The TCR originated in a man over 45 with lung cancer. Sequencing was performed on PBMCs.

In DNA form, the CDR3 reads TGTGCCAGTAGTATACCAGGGAATCAGCCCCAGCATTTT. Amino acid sequence: CASSIPGNQPQHF. The chain has TRBV19 and TRBJ1-5; a weak D match, TRBD1 (5 bases). The V and J ends lost 2 bases and 4 bases respectively, with 6 bases between them. The CDR3 sequence is 13 residues long. Germline-derived CDR1 and CDR2 are LNHDA and SQIVND (reference sequence).